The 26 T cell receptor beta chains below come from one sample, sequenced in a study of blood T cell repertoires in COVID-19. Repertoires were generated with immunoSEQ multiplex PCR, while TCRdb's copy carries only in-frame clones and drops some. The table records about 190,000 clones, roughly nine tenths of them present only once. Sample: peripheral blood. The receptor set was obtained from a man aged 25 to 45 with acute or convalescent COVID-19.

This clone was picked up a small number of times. The CDR3 here is CATSDLPSDRLATDTQYF. In DNA form, the CDR3 reads TGTGCCACCAGTGATTTGCCCTCGGACAGGTTGGCGACAGATACGCAGTATTTT. The chain combines TRBV24-1 with TRBJ2-3; 7 nucleotides match TRBD1. Unmatched junction bases numbered 11, after V lost 0 bases and J lost 3 bases. This CDR3 comprises 18 residues. Germline V gene data show CDR1 as KGHDR and CDR2 as SFDVKD.

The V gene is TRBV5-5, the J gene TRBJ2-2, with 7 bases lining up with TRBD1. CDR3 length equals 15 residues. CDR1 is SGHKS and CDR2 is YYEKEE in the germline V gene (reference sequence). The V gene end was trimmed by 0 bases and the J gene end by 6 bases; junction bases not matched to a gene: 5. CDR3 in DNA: TGTGCCAGCAGCTTGGCGGACAGGAGGTCCGGGGAGCTGTTTTTT. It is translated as CASSLADRRSGELFF. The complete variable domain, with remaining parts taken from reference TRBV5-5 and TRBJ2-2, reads DAGVTQSPTHLIKTRGQQVTLRCSPISGHKSVSWYQQVLGQGPQFIFQYYEKEERGRGNFPDRFSARQFPNYSSELNVNALLLGDSALYLCASSLADRRSGELFFGEGSRLTVL.

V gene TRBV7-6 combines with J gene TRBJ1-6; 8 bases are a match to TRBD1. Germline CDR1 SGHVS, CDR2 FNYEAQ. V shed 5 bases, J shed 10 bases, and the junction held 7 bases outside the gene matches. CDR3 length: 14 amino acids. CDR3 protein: CASSQRTGQSPLHF. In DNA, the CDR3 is TGTGCCAGCAGCCAACGGACAGGGCAATCACCCCTCCACTTT.

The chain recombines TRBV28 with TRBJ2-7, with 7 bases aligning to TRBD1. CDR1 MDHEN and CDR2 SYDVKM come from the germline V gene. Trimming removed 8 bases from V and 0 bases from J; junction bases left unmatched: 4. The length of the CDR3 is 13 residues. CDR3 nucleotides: TGTGCCAGCGGACAGGCGAACTCCTACGAGCAGTACTTC. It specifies CASGQANSYEQYF.

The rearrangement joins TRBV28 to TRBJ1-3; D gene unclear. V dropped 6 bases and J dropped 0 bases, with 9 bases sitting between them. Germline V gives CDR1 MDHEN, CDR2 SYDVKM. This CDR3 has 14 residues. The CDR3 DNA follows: TGTGCCAGCAGCTTACAGAACTCTGGAAACACCATATATTTT. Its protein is CASSLQNSGNTIYF.

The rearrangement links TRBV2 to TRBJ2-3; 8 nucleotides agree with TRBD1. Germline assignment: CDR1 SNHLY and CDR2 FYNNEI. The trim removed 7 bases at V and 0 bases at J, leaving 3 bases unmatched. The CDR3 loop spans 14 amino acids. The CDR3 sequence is CASKGQGSTDTQYF. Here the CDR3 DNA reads TGTGCCAGCAAAGGACAGGGCAGCACAGATACGCAGTATTTT. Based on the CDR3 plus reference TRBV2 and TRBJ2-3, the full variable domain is EPEVTQTPSHQVTQMGQEVILRCVPISNHLYFYWYRQILGQKVEFLVSFYNNEISEKSEIFDDQFSVERPDGSNFTLKIRSTKLEDSAMYFCASKGQGSTDTQYFGPGTRLTVL.

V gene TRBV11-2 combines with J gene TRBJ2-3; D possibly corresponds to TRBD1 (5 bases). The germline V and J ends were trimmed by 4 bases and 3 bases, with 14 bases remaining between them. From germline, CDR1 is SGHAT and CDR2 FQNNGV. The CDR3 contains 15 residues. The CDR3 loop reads CASSSSTAGTDTQYF. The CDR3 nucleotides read TGTGCCAGCAGCTCCTCGACAGCTGGTACAGATACGCAGTATTTT.

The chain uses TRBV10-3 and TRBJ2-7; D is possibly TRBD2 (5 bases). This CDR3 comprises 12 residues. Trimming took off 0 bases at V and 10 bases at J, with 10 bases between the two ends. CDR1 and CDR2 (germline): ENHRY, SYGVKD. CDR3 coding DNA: TGTGCCATCAGTGAGTCGACGGGGATACAGTACTTC. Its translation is CAISESTGIQYF.

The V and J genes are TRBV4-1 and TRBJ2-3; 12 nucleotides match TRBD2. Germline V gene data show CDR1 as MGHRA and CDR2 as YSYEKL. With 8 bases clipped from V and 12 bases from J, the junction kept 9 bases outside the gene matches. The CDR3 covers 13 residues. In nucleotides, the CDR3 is TGCGCCAGCCGAAGACTAGCGGGAGAATCCCAGTATTTT. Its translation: CASRRLAGESQYF.

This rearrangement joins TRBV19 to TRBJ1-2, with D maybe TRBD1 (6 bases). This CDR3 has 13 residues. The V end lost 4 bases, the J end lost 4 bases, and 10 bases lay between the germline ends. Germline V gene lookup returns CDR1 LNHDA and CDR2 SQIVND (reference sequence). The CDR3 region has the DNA TGTGCCAGTAGTACGGACAGTTCCTATGGCTACACCTTC. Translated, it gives CASSTDSSYGYTF.

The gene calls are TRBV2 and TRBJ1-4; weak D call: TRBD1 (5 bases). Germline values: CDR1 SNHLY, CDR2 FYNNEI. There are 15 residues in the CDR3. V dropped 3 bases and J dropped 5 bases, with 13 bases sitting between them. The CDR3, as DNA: TGTGCCAGCAGTGAGGGCGGGACGGGAAATGAAAAACTGTTTTTT. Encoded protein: CASSEGGTGNEKLFF.

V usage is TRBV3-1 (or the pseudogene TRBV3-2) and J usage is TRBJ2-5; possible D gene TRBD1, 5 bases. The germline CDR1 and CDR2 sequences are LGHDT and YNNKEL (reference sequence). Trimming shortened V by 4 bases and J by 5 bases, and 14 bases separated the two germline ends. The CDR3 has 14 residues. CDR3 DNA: TGTGCCAGCAGCCCCCGGACAAATCGGGAGACCCAGTACTTC. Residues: CASSPRTNRETQYF.

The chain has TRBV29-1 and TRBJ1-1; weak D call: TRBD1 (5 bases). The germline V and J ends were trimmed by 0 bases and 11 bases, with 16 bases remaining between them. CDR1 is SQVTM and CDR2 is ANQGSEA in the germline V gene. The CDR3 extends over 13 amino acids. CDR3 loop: CSVEDQGPVGAFF. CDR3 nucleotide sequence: TGCAGCGTTGAAGACCAGGGTCCGGTGGGTGCTTTCTTT.

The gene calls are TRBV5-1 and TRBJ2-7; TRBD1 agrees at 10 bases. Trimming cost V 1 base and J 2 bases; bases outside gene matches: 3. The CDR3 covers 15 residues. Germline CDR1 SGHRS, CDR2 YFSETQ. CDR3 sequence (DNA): TGCGCCAGCAGCTTGACAGGACAGGGGGCCTACGAGCAGTACTTC. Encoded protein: CASSLTGQGAYEQYF. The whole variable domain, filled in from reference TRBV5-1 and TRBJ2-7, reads KAGVTQTPRYLIKTRGQQVTLSCSPISGHRSVSWYQQTPGQGLQFLFEYFSETQRNKGNFPGRFSGRQFSNSRSEMNVSTLELGDSALYLCASSLTGQGAYEQYFGPGTRLTVT.

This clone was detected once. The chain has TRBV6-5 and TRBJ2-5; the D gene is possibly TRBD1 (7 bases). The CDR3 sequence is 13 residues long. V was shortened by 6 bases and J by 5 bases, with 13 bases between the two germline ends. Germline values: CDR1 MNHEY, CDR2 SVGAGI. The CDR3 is CASRTGSGETQYF. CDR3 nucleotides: TGTGCCAGCAGGACAGGGAGCGGGGAGACCCAGTACTTC.

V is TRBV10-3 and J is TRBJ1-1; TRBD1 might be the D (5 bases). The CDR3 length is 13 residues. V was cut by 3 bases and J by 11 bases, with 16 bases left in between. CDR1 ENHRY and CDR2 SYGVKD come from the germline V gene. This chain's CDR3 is CAISDEGVGNAFF. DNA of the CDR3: TGTGCCATCAGTGATGAAGGGGTGGGGAATGCTTTCTTT.

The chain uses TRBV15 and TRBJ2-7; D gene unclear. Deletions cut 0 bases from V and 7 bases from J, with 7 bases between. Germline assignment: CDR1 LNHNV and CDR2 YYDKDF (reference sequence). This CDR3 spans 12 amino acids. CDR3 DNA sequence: TGTGCCACCAGCAGAGATCGTCTGGAGCAGTACTTC. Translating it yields CATSRDRLEQYF.

In DNA form, the CDR3 reads TGTGCCAGCAACCTCCAGGGAGGTAATGAAAAACTGTTTTTT. Its translation: CASNLQGGNEKLFF. The chain links TRBV7-2 to TRBJ1-4; D might be TRBD1 (5 bases). CDR3 size: 14 residues. Germline CDR1 reads SGHTA; CDR2 reads FQGNSA. V dropped 7 bases and J dropped 4 bases, with 13 bases sitting between them.

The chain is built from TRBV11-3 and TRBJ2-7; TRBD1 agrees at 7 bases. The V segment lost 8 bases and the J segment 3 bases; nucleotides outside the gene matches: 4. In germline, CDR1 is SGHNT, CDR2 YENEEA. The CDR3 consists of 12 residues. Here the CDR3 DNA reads TGTGCCAGCTCCGGACAGGACTACGAGCAGTACTTC. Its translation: CASSGQDYEQYF.

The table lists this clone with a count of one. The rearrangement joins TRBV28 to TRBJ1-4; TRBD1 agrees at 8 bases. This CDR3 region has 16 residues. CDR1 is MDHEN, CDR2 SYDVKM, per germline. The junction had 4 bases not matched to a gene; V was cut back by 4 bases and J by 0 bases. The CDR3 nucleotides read TGTGCCAGCAGTTCGGGACAGGACGCAACTAATGAAAAACTGTTTTTT. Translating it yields CASSSGQDATNEKLFF.

The CDR3 region has the DNA TGTGCCAGCAGCCAGTATGGGACTAGCGACTACGAGCAGTACTTC. Protein: CASSQYGTSDYEQYF. The V and J genes are TRBV11-3 and TRBJ2-7, with 10 bases lining up with TRBD2. Germline V lookup: CDR1 SGHNT, CDR2 YENEEA. The J segment lost 3 bases and the V segment lost 5 bases, leaving 7 bases of the junction unmatched. This CDR3 is built from 15 residues.

Here the CDR3 reads CASSQEIIGTANYYGYTF. The CDR3 coding sequence is TGTGCCAGCAGCCAAGAAATTATCGGGACAGCTAATTACTATGGCTACACCTTC. V and J are TRBV3-1 (or the pseudogene TRBV3-2) and TRBJ1-2, with TRBD1 identical over 7 bases. The CDR3 sequence is 18 residues long. The V and J ends lost 0 bases and 3 bases, in that order; junction bases with no gene match: 13. The germline V gene encodes CDR1 LGHDT and CDR2 YNNKEL (reference sequence).

CDR3 protein: CASSPGDGYNQPQHF. For the CDR3, the DNA is TGCGCCAGCAGCCCCGGAGACGGATACAATCAGCCCCAGCATTTT. This chain joins TRBV5-1 and TRBJ1-5, with D uncertain. Germline V gives CDR1 SGHRS, CDR2 YFSETQ. The CDR3 is 15 residues long. The V end was cut by 4 bases, the J end by 3 bases, with 14 bases between.

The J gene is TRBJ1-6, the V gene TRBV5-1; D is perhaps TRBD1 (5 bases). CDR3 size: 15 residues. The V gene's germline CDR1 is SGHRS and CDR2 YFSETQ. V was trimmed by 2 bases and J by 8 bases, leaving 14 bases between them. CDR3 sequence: CASSLLQGWDSPLHF. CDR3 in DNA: TGCGCCAGCAGCTTATTGCAGGGCTGGGATTCACCCCTCCACTTT.

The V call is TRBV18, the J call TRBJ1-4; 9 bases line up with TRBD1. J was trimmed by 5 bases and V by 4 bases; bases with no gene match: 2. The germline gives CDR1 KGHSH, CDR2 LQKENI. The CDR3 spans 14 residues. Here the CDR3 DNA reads TGTGCCAGCTCACTAGGGACAGGGAATGAAAAACTGTTTTTT. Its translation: CASSLGTGNEKLFF.

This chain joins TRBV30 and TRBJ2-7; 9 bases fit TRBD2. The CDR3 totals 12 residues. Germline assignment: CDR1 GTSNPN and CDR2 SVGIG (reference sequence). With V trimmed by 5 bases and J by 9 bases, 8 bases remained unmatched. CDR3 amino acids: CAWAGGVSGQYF. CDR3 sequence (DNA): TGTGCCTGGGCGGGAGGGGTATCGGGGCAGTACTTC.